This T cell receptor beta chain was identified in a study of cytomegalovirus exposure and HLA in healthy donors. Overall study context: In an early release, HLA-typed donors contributed approximately 82 million unique TCR sequences. The study, taken as a whole, reports: The sole available immune exposure information was CMV serostatus.

Unmatched junction bases numbered 7, after V lost 6 bases and J lost 8 bases. Germline CDR1 and CDR2: MNHEY and SVGAGI. CDR3 length: 15 residues. This clone was recorded once. The antigen remains undetermined. PCR primers comprised 60 Vbeta and 13 Jbeta primers. Sequencing was performed with immunoSEQ multiplex PCR; in TCRdb, only in-frame clones are kept and a portion is missing. The table lists 150,000 to 250,000 clones, around 74% of them singletons, with 1.5% to 1.7% in the top ten. The chain uses TRBV6-5 and TRBJ2-1; 13 nucleotides align to TRBD2. This TCR was sampled from a girl aged 10 to 17 in good health and CMV-seropositive. Material for sequencing was PBMCs. CDR3 region: CASSPGLAGVDEQFF. In DNA form, the CDR3 reads TGTGCCAGCAGCCCAGGACTAGCGGGGGTGGATGAGCAGTTCTTC.